Shown below are 28 T cell receptor beta chains from a single sample sequenced in a study of cytomegalovirus exposure and HLA in healthy donors. Produced via immunoSEQ multiplex PCR; TCRdb's table is partial and in-frame only. Altogether about 130,000 clones are present, 75% to 90% being singletons, with the ten largest covering roughly 6.7%. Sequencing input: PBMCs. The receptors come from a woman in her twenties or thirties in good health and CMV-seropositive.

The J gene is TRBJ1-5, the V gene TRBV27; 10 positions match TRBD1. Germline CDR1 reads MNHEY; CDR2 reads SMNVEV (reference sequence). V lost 3 bases, J lost 7 bases, and 6 bases stayed unmatched. CDR3 length: 15 amino acids. This CDR3 is CASSFLRDRGQPQHF. DNA for the CDR3: TGTGCCAGCAGTTTTCTCCGGGACAGGGGACAGCCCCAGCATTTT.

The chain carries TRBV2 and TRBJ2-7; D possibly corresponds to TRBD2 (6 bases). Germline V gene sequence: CDR1 SNHLY, CDR2 FYNNEI. Deletions cut 2 bases from V and 6 bases from J, with 8 bases between. This CDR3 spans 12 amino acids. CDR3 loop: CASSENGSEQYF. In DNA form, the CDR3 reads TGTGCCAGCAGTGAAAACGGGAGCGAGCAGTACTTC.

The CDR3 bases are TGTGCCAGCAGCCGCTACTCCTACGAGCAGTACTTC. Protein product: CASSRYSYEQYF. This rearrangement joins TRBV11-2 to TRBJ2-7; no definite D call. Germline CDR1 and CDR2: SGHAT and FQNNGV. Trimming left V 5 bases short and J 0 bases short, with 5 bases between. The CDR3 runs to 12 residues.

This chain joins TRBV5-1 and TRBJ2-2; D not resolved. The germline V gene encodes CDR1 SGHRS and CDR2 YFSETQ. V was trimmed by 2 bases and J by 2 bases, leaving 7 bases between them. The CDR3 has 14 residues. Here the CDR3 DNA reads TGCGCCAGCAGCTTCCTAACTAACACCGGGGAGCTGTTTTTT. It specifies CASSFLTNTGELFF.

The chain has TRBV7-9 and TRBJ2-7; weak D call: TRBD1 (6 bases). The germline V gene has CDR1 SEHNR and CDR2 FQNEAQ (reference sequence). The CDR3 has 15 residues. Between the trimmed V and J ends, which lost 2 bases and 1 base, there was a span of 12 bases. CDR3 nucleotides: TGTGCCAGCAGCTTAATGCCCGACAGGTCCTACGAGCAGTACTTC. Protein product: CASSLMPDRSYEQYF. Using reference TRBV7-9 and TRBJ2-7 for the parts outside the CDR3, the full variable domain is DTGVSQNPRHKITKRGQNVTFRCDPISEHNRLYWYRQTLGQGPEFLTYFQNEAQLEKSRLLSDRFSAERPKGSFSTLEIQRTEQGDSAMYLCASSLMPDRSYEQYFGPGTRLTVT.

The chain couples TRBV28 to TRBJ1-1, with D possibly TRBD1 on 5 matching bases. The CDR3 totals 16 residues. From germline, CDR1 is MDHEN and CDR2 SYDVKM. The V end was cut by 8 bases, the J end by 0 bases, with 19 bases between. Written as DNA, the CDR3 is TGTGCCAGCGGGCCCCTAGGGGTAAGGGTGAACACTGAAGCTTTCTTT. Its protein product is CASGPLGVRVNTEAFF. The full variable domain, in which reference TRBV28 and TRBJ1-1 provide the parts outside the CDR3, is DVKVTQSSRYLVKRTGEKVFLECVQDMDHENMFWYRQDPGLGLRLIYFSYDVKMKEKGDIPEGYSVSREKKERFSLILESASTNQTSMYLCASGPLGVRVNTEAFFGQGTRLTVV.

V and J are TRBV27 and TRBJ2-7; 8 bases are shared with TRBD1. With 0 bases clipped from V and 0 bases from J, the junction kept 7 bases outside the gene matches. Germline V gene lookup returns CDR1 MNHEY and CDR2 SMNVEV (reference sequence). This CDR3 is 17 amino acids long. CDR3 amino acids: CASSLSVGTGYSYEQYF. The CDR3 DNA is TGTGCCAGCAGTTTATCTGTCGGGACAGGCTACTCCTACGAGCAGTACTTC.

The chain joins TRBV29-1 to TRBJ1-1; 7 bases are a match to TRBD1. The CDR3 loop spans 14 amino acids. From germline, CDR1 is SQVTM and CDR2 ANQGSEA. With V trimmed by 2 bases and J by 5 bases, 8 bases remained unmatched. In DNA form, the CDR3 reads TGCAGCGTTGAACAGGGGGTAGGGAATACTGAAGCTTTCTTT. Encoded protein: CSVEQGVGNTEAFF.

This chain links TRBV28 with TRBJ2-5; 8 bases match TRBD1. Losses at the gene ends were 6 bases for V and 4 bases for J; bases not matched to a gene: 7. The CDR3 is made up of 14 amino acids. Germline V CDR1 and CDR2: MDHEN, SYDVKM. The DNA of the CDR3 is TGTGCCAGCAGCCTCAGGGGGCTGGGAGAGACCCAGTACTTC. Protein: CASSLRGLGETQYF.

The J gene is TRBJ2-2, the V gene TRBV15; 8 bases line up with TRBD2. Per germline, CDR1 LNHNV and CDR2 YYDKDF (reference sequence). The CDR3 length is 16 residues. J gave up 7 bases and V 3 bases, and 10 bases lay outside the gene matches. The CDR3, as DNA: TGTGCCACCAGCAGGACCCCGGGACTAGGGAGCGGGGAGCTGTTTTTT. Protein: CATSRTPGLGSGELFF. The whole variable domain, filled in from reference TRBV15 and TRBJ2-2, reads DAMVIQNPRYQVTQFGKPVTLSCSQTLNHNVMYWYQQKSSQAPKLLFHYYDKDFNNEADTPDNFQSRRPNTSFCFLDIRSPGLGDTAMYLCATSRTPGLGSGELFFGEGSRLTVL.

The rearrangement uses TRBV2 and TRBJ2-1, with 7 bases that match TRBD2. The germline V gene encodes CDR1 SNHLY and CDR2 FYNNEI. This CDR3 has 15 amino acids. V gave up 6 bases and J gave up 3 bases; unmatched junction bases: 8. For the CDR3, the DNA is TGTGCCAGCAGCCCCCAAGCTAGCGGCTACAATGAGCAGTTCTTC. It encodes CASSPQASGYNEQFF.

The chain carries TRBV13 and TRBJ1-2; 10 nucleotides agree with TRBD1. Germline values: CDR1 PRHDT, CDR2 FYEKMQ (reference sequence). Trimming took 4 bases from V and 6 from J; bases not matched to a gene: 8. This CDR3 spans 15 amino acids. The CDR3 is CASSSLGQGLDGYTF. CDR3 nucleotide sequence: TGTGCCAGCAGCTCCTTGGGACAGGGGTTGGATGGCTACACCTTC.

The chain recombines TRBV11-1 with TRBJ2-7; tentatively, D is TRBD1 (6 bases). Germline loops: CDR1 SGHAT, CDR2 FQDESV (reference sequence). The CDR3 is made up of 12 amino acids. Trimming shortened V by 4 bases and J by 5 bases, and 9 bases separated the two germline ends. The DNA of the CDR3 is TGTGCCAGCAGCTCGGACAGAGACGAGCAGTACTTC. It specifies CASSSDRDEQYF.

The J gene is TRBJ1-1, the V gene TRBV5-6; 7 nucleotides match TRBD1. CDR1 SGHDT and CDR2 YYEEEE come from the germline V gene. The CDR3 length is 16 residues. Losses at the gene ends were 4 bases for V and 0 bases for J; bases not matched to a gene: 9. The CDR3 sequence is CASSDGGQHMNTEAFF. The CDR3 DNA sequence: TGTGCCAGCAGCGATGGGGGACAGCACATGAACACTGAAGCTTTCTTT.

The rearrangement joins TRBV10-1 to TRBJ2-2; no clear D. Germline CDR1 is WNHNN and CDR2 is SYGVQD (reference sequence). Trimming left V 0 bases short and J 7 bases short, with 9 bases between. The CDR3 is 14 amino acids. CDR3 coding DNA: TGCGCCAGCAGTGAGTCGATGGCGGTCGGGGAGCTGTTTTTT. Protein product: CASSESMAVGELFF.

V gene TRBV5-1 combines with J gene TRBJ1-4; 7 bases map to TRBD1. V gave up 6 bases and J gave up 4 bases; unmatched junction bases: 6. Germline V gene data show CDR1 as SGHRS and CDR2 as YFSETQ. CDR3 length: 14 amino acids. The CDR3 loop reads CASTRGTLNEKLFF. DNA of the CDR3: TGCGCCAGCACCAGGGGGACACTTAATGAAAAACTGTTTTTT. Full variable domain (remainder filled in from reference TRBV5-1 and TRBJ1-4): KAGVTQTPRYLIKTRGQQVTLSCSPISGHRSVSWYQQTPGQGLQFLFEYFSETQRNKGNFPGRFSGRQFSNSRSEMNVSTLELGDSALYLCASTRGTLNEKLFFGSGTQLSVL.

The CDR3: CASSYRDRYEQYF. The CDR3 nucleotides read TGTGCCAGCAGTTACCGGGACAGGTACGAGCAGTACTTC. The chain links TRBV6-6 to TRBJ2-7; 8 nucleotides agree with TRBD1. This CDR3 spans 13 amino acids. Trimming cost V 2 bases and J 4 bases; bases outside gene matches: 1. Germline V lookup: CDR1 MNHNY, CDR2 SVGAGI (reference sequence).

The V and J genes are TRBV6-1 and TRBJ1-5, with D hard to call. V was trimmed by 7 bases and J by 4 bases, leaving 17 bases between them. Germline assignment: CDR1 MNHNS and CDR2 SASEGT. The CDR3 runs to 15 residues. The CDR3: CASKSNSQVNQPQHF. The CDR3 region has the DNA TGTGCCAGCAAGAGTAACAGCCAAGTTAATCAGCCCCAGCATTTT.

The V gene is TRBV4-1, the J gene TRBJ2-2; maybe TRBD1 (5 bases). Germline V CDR1 and CDR2: MGHRA, YSYEKL. The V end was cut by 0 bases, the J end by 4 bases, with 18 bases between. CDR3 size: 18 residues. CDR3 residues: CASSQDFREHLSTGELFF. The CDR3 nucleotides are TGCGCCAGCAGCCAAGATTTCAGGGAACACCTATCCACCGGGGAGCTGTTTTTT.

CDR3 in amino acids: CASSPSPGLADYNEQFF. CDR3 nucleotides: TGCGCCAGCAGCCCATCCCCGGGACTAGCGGACTACAATGAGCAGTTCTTC. This chain joins TRBV4-1 and TRBJ2-1; TRBD2 matches 11 bases. In germline, CDR1 is MGHRA, CDR2 YSYEKL. V gave up 4 bases and J gave up 3 bases; unmatched junction bases: 8. CDR3 length: 17 residues.

V gene TRBV5-1 combines with J gene TRBJ1-1; the D gene is possibly TRBD1 (6 bases). The germline V and J ends were trimmed by 0 bases and 7 bases, with 13 bases remaining between them. Germline-derived CDR1 and CDR2 are SGHRS and YFSETQ. There are 14 residues in the CDR3. CDR3 loop: CASSLDIGGNEAFF. DNA for the CDR3: TGCGCCAGCAGCTTGGATATAGGGGGAAATGAAGCTTTCTTT.

This rearrangement joins TRBV2 to TRBJ2-1; D is unresolved. Germline assignment: CDR1 SNHLY and CDR2 FYNNEI. V lost 5 bases to trimming and J lost 6 bases, with 11 bases between them. The CDR3 sequence is 13 residues long. The CDR3 coding sequence is TGTGCCAGCAGTCGTCCCTCCGGCAATGAGCAGTTCTTC. It is translated as CASSRPSGNEQFF.

The chain uses TRBV20-1 and TRBJ2-1; unclear D gene. CDR3 length equals 11 residues. The germline V and J ends were trimmed by 5 bases and 10 bases, with 12 bases remaining between them. Germline CDR1 DFQATT, CDR2 SNEGSKA (reference sequence). The CDR3 DNA follows: TGCAGTGCTCGGGTCCTCGTGGAGCAGTTCTTC. This codes for CSARVLVEQFF.

The chain combines TRBV7-9 with TRBJ1-5; possible D gene TRBD1, 5 bases. Per the germline V gene, CDR1 is SEHNR and CDR2 is FQNEAQ (reference sequence). This CDR3 region has 15 residues. The ends were cut back, 5 bases at V and 4 bases at J, with 15 bases in the middle. The CDR3 DNA reads TGTGCCAGCAGCCTCGGACACGGAATGAATCAGCCCCAGCATTTT. This translates into CASSLGHGMNQPQHF.

V usage is TRBV5-5 and J usage is TRBJ1-2; TRBD1 might be the D (6 bases). Trimming removed 4 bases at V and 5 bases at J, with 18 bases between. The CDR3 is 15 amino acids. Per the germline V gene, CDR1 is SGHKS and CDR2 is YYEKEE (reference sequence). CDR3 in amino acids: CASSRAGAQGYGYTF. CDR3 DNA: TGTGCCAGCAGCCGTGCGGGGGCGCAGGGGTATGGCTACACCTTC.

The gene calls are TRBV6-1 and TRBJ2-3; 11 nucleotides line up with TRBD1. Germline CDR1 MNHNS, CDR2 SASEGT. After removal of 7 bases from V and 4 bases from J, the junction contained 4 bases not matched to a gene. This CDR3 is built from 14 residues. The CDR3 DNA reads TGTGCCAGCAACCCGGGACAGGGGGCAGATACGCAGTATTTT. Its protein is CASNPGQGADTQYF.

This chain links TRBV2 with TRBJ2-1; 15 nucleotides align to TRBD2. V lost 8 bases and J lost 0; bases outside the gene matches: 5. The CDR3 totals 17 residues. CDR1 is SNHLY, CDR2 FYNNEI, per germline. The CDR3 reads CASGGTSGRSSYNEQFF. In nucleotides, the CDR3 is TGTGCCAGCGGGGGGACTAGCGGGAGGAGCTCCTACAATGAGCAGTTCTTC.

The chain combines TRBV7-9 with TRBJ1-5; a weak D match, TRBD1 (6 bases). The ends were cut back, 5 bases at V and 6 bases at J, with 17 bases in the middle. Germline-derived CDR1 and CDR2 are SEHNR and FQNEAQ (reference sequence). This CDR3 region has 15 residues. Here the CDR3 DNA reads TGTGCCAGCAGCGCTACGGGGGGGGCTAGTCAGCCCCAGCATTTT. Amino acid sequence: CASSATGGASQPQHF.